The 30 T cell receptor beta chains reported below all come from one sample, sequenced in a study of shared clonotypes between healthy human individuals. Only in-frame clones appear in the TCRdb table, and some are missing; sequencing was by immunoSEQ multiplex PCR. Seen here are about 2.4 million clones, more than 85% observed once, and the top ten hold roughly 0.36%. The specimen was naive CD4+ T cells from PBMCs. The sample's subset: CD45RA+ positively selected. Receptors were obtained from a man aged 18 to 30 in good health. Some clones in this sample may be carry-over from other donors' samples.

The rearrangement uses TRBV27 and TRBJ1-4; no firm D call. V dropped 7 bases and J dropped 7 bases, with 16 bases sitting between them. The CDR3 loop spans 14 amino acids. Germline lookup yields CDR1 MNHEY and CDR2 SMNVEV (reference sequence). CDR3 DNA: TGTGCCAGCACCTCAGGTGGGGTTGGTGAAAAACTGTTTTTT. It yields the protein CASTSGGVGEKLFF.

The chain has TRBV28 and TRBJ2-7; 8 nucleotides match TRBD2. The trim removed 6 bases at V and 2 bases at J, leaving 6 bases unmatched. CDR1 and CDR2 from the germline V gene are MDHEN and SYDVKM. The CDR3 has 14 amino acids. The CDR3 sequence: CASRDTSGAYEQYF. CDR3 DNA sequence: TGTGCCAGCAGGGATACTAGCGGAGCCTACGAGCAGTACTTC.

The V and J genes are TRBV18 and TRBJ2-7; D might be TRBD2 (5 bases). The V gene's germline CDR1 is KGHSH and CDR2 LQKENI. Trimming cost V 0 bases and J 5 bases, with 14 bases left between them. The CDR3 covers 15 residues. This chain's CDR3 is CASSPPGDPADEQYF. The CDR3 coding sequence is TGTGCCAGCTCACCACCGGGAGACCCCGCAGACGAGCAGTACTTC.

This clone was counted once. The chain is built from TRBV7-6 and TRBJ1-5; D may be TRBD1 (5 bases). This CDR3 has 17 amino acids. V shed 5 bases and J shed 6 bases, with 23 bases lying between them. The V gene's germline CDR1 is SGHVS and CDR2 FNYEAQ. CDR3 sequence (DNA): TGTGCCAGCAGCGCAGGCGGTGGGGGGGATGGGGGTCAGCCCCAGCATTTT. It specifies CASSAGGGGDGGQPQHF. Based on the CDR3 plus reference TRBV7-6 and TRBJ1-5, the full variable domain is GAGVSQSPRYKVTKRGQDVALRCDPISGHVSLYWYRQALGQGPEFLTYFNYEAQQDKSGLPNDRFSAERPEGSISTLTIQRTEQRDSAMYRCASSAGGGGDGGQPQHFGDGTRLSIL.

The chain joins TRBV11-2 to TRBJ2-7; possibly TRBD1 for D (6 bases). This CDR3 contains 14 residues. Trimming took 7 bases from V and 6 from J, leaving 19 bases between them. The germline V gene has CDR1 SGHAT and CDR2 FQNNGV. The CDR3 loop reads CASNPGTLIREQYF. The DNA for the CDR3 is TGTGCCAGCAACCCCGGGACATTGATTCGCGAGCAGTACTTC.

The chain links TRBV5-1 to TRBJ2-3; 16 positions match TRBD2. Per germline, CDR1 SGHRS and CDR2 YFSETQ. Germline trimming cut 5 bases from V and 0 bases from J; bases unmatched to any gene: 6. The CDR3 consists of 18 residues. CDR3 sequence reads: CASRPGLAGGLSTDTQYF. For the CDR3, the DNA is TGCGCCAGCAGACCGGGACTAGCGGGAGGGTTGAGCACAGATACGCAGTATTTT.

In this sample, this clone turned up once. The sample contains more than one DNA sequence encoding this CDR3. This sequence joins TRBV28 and TRBJ2-2, with a weak D call TRBD2 (6 bases). V shed 7 bases and J shed 2 bases, with 11 bases lying between them. The CDR3 has 14 amino acids. From germline, CDR1 is MDHEN and CDR2 SYDVKM. The CDR3 here is CASTPGGNTGELFF. CDR3 bases: TGTGCCAGCACTCCCGGGGGTAACACCGGGGAGCTGTTTTTT.

The chain uses TRBV2 and TRBJ1-5, with D tentatively TRBD1 (6 bases). Germline CDR1 and CDR2: SNHLY and FYNNEI. V was clipped by 6 bases and J by 6 bases, with 12 bases between them. The CDR3 is made up of 13 amino acids. The DNA for the CDR3 is TGTGCCAGCAGGGACAGAGAGCTTCAGCCCCAGCATTTT. Amino acids: CASRDRELQPQHF.

This clone has just one count. The chain recombines TRBV28 with TRBJ2-5; 10 bases align to TRBD1. The CDR3 is 15 amino acids. J was trimmed by 5 bases and V by 5 bases; bases with no gene match: 8. Per germline, CDR1 MDHEN and CDR2 SYDVKM. CDR3 DNA: TGTGCCAGCAGTATAGCCGGGACAGGGGTGGAGACCCAGTACTTC. Translated: CASSIAGTGVETQYF. The full variable domain, completed using reference TRBV28 and TRBJ2-5, is DVKVTQSSRYLVKRTGEKVFLECVQDMDHENMFWYRQDPGLGLRLIYFSYDVKMKEKGDIPEGYSVSREKKERFSLILESASTNQTSMYLCASSIAGTGVETQYFGPGTRLLVL.

The gene calls are TRBV9 and TRBJ2-1, with TRBD1 matching over 9 bases. The CDR3 consists of 15 residues. Per germline, CDR1 SGDLS and CDR2 YYNGEE. V was clipped by 4 bases and J by 0 bases; unmatched bases: 2. CDR3 amino acids: CASSTGGPSYNEQFF. The DNA for the CDR3 is TGTGCCAGCAGCACAGGGGGCCCCTCCTACAATGAGCAGTTCTTC.

The chain is built from TRBV11-2 and TRBJ2-6; the D is unclear. Germline loops: CDR1 SGHAT, CDR2 FQNNGV. CDR3 length: 16 amino acids. The V end was cut by 1 base, the J end by 0 bases, with 7 bases between. The CDR3 DNA sequence: TGTGCCAGCAGCTTAGTATCAGGCTCTGGGGCCAACGTCCTGACTTTC. As protein: CASSLVSGSGANVLTF. The complete variable domain, with remaining parts taken from reference TRBV11-2 and TRBJ2-6, reads EAGVAQSPRYKIIEKRQSVAFWCNPISGHATLYWYQQILGQGPKLLIQFQNNGVVDDSQLPKDRFSAERLKGVDSTLKIQPAKLEDSAVYLCASSLVSGSGANVLTFGAGSRLTVL.

The rearrangement uses TRBV7-2 and TRBJ2-4; no definite D call. Trimming left V 5 bases short and J 5 bases short, with 4 bases between. Germline CDR1 reads SGHTA; CDR2 reads FQGNSA. The CDR3 has 11 residues. Written as DNA, the CDR3 is TGTGCCAGCAGCCAACAAAACATTCAGTACTTC. This encodes CASSQQNIQYF.

As concerns this clone: Within the sample, other DNA sequences also encode this same CDR3. The genes are TRBV5-1 and TRBJ2-1; 12 bases match TRBD2. V dropped 2 bases and J dropped 7; count of bases not matched to a gene: 1. Germline V lookup: CDR1 SGHRS, CDR2 YFSETQ. The length of the CDR3 is 14 residues. Here the CDR3 reads CASSLLAGGNEQFF. The CDR3 DNA reads TGCGCCAGCAGCTTACTAGCGGGAGGAAATGAGCAGTTCTTC.

The gene calls are TRBV19 and TRBJ2-7, with TRBD2 as a possible D gene (6 bases). V gave up 5 bases and J gave up 1 base, with 18 bases separating them. CDR1 and CDR2 (germline): LNHDA, SQIVND (reference sequence). There are 16 residues in the CDR3. CDR3 region: CASSLNPLARSYEQYF. The CDR3 DNA reads TGTGCCAGTAGTCTTAACCCTCTAGCGAGATCCTACGAGCAGTACTTC.

This chain connects TRBV7-8 to TRBJ2-1; a possible D gene is TRBD2 (5 bases). The CDR3 is 16 residues long. The germline V gene has CDR1 SGHVS and CDR2 FQNEAQ. The V end was cut by 6 bases, the J end by 0 bases, with 15 bases between. The CDR3 region has the DNA TGTGCCAGCAGAGTAACCCGAACTAGCTCCTACAATGAGCAGTTCTTC. Translated, it gives CASRVTRTSSYNEQFF.

The chain uses TRBV6-6 and TRBJ1-1; maybe TRBD1 (5 bases). Germline V gene data show CDR1 as MNHNY and CDR2 as SVGAGI (reference sequence). This CDR3 region has 16 residues. V gave up 1 base and J gave up 0 bases, with 12 bases separating them. CDR3 sequence (DNA): TGTGCCAGCAGTTACTTAGGGGCTACTATGAACACTGAAGCTTTCTTT. Translating it yields CASSYLGATMNTEAFF.

This chain links TRBV9 with TRBJ2-5; possible D gene TRBD1, 5 bases. The J call is uncertain, as TRBJ2-7 better fits the DNA end. Per the germline V gene, CDR1 is SGDLS and CDR2 is YYNGEE. The CDR3 covers 14 residues. CDR3 sequence reads: CASSVQGGSYEQYF. The CDR3 DNA follows: TGTGCCAGCAGCGTACAGGGTGGCTCCTACGAGCAGTACTTC.

This sequence joins TRBV4-3 and TRBJ2-3, with D perhaps being TRBD1 or TRBD2 (5 bases each). CDR1 is LGHNA and CDR2 is YSLEER in the germline V gene. V was shortened by 1 base and J by 4 bases, with 15 bases between the two germline ends. The CDR3 contains 16 residues. In nucleotides, the CDR3 is TGCGCCAGCAGCCAAGTGAGGGGCGGTGGGCCAGATACGCAGTATTTT. The encoded protein is CASSQVRGGGPDTQYF.

V gene TRBV19 combines with J gene TRBJ2-7, with 8 bases identical to TRBD1. Germline CDR1 LNHDA, CDR2 SQIVND (reference sequence). The trim removed 6 bases at V and 0 bases at J, leaving 4 bases unmatched. CDR3 length: 14 residues. CDR3 in amino acids: CASRPQGASYEQYF. CDR3 sequence (DNA): TGTGCCAGTAGGCCCCAGGGGGCCTCCTACGAGCAGTACTTC.

This chain joins TRBV2 and TRBJ1-3, with D unclear. The CDR3 sequence is 13 residues long. Trimming stripped 5 bases from V and 0 bases from J, with 5 bases between. Germline CDR1 SNHLY, CDR2 FYNNEI. CDR3 nucleotides: TGTGCCAGCAGTTCCAACTCTGGAAACACCATATATTTT. It is translated as CASSSNSGNTIYF.

This sequence joins TRBV28 and TRBJ1-2, with a possible D match to TRBD1 (5 bases). The germline V and J ends were trimmed by 10 bases and 6 bases, with 24 bases remaining between them. CDR3 length equals 15 residues. From germline, CDR1 is MDHEN and CDR2 SYDVKM. The DNA of the CDR3 is TGTGCCACAGACCGAGGCAGGGAATCTTCGCATGGCTACACCTTC. This encodes CATDRGRESSHGYTF.

V usage is TRBV11-2 and J usage is TRBJ1-2; D is unresolved. Germline CDR1 SGHAT, CDR2 FQNNGV. CDR3 length: 14 residues. Trimming cost V 1 base and J 3 bases, with 9 bases left between them. This CDR3 reads CASSLGVLDYGYTF. For the CDR3, the DNA is TGTGCCAGCAGCTTAGGGGTGTTGGACTATGGCTACACCTTC.

The genes are TRBV18 and TRBJ2-1, with D possibly matching TRBD1 (6 bases). There are 12 residues in the CDR3. Germline V lookup: CDR1 KGHSH, CDR2 LQKENI. V lost 4 bases and J 9 bases, leaving 10 bases between the germline ends. The CDR3 sequence is CASSRAGVEQFF. CDR3 DNA: TGTGCCAGCTCACGGGCAGGGGTTGAGCAGTTCTTC.

V gene TRBV30 combines with J gene TRBJ2-2; D is ambiguous. V was shortened by 6 bases and J by 4 bases, with 18 bases between the two germline ends. There are 15 residues in the CDR3. Germline loops: CDR1 GTSNPN, CDR2 SVGIG (reference sequence). CDR3 residues: CACPRGGLLTGELFF. Written as DNA, the CDR3 is TGTGCCTGCCCCCGCGGTGGTCTTCTCACCGGGGAGCTGTTTTTT.

The chain has TRBV9 and TRBJ2-5; TRBD2 is a possible D gene (5 bases). Trimming stripped 1 base from V and 4 bases from J, with 8 bases between. Germline loops: CDR1 SGDLS, CDR2 YYNGEE. This CDR3 region has 13 residues. The DNA of the CDR3 is TGTGCCAGCAGCGTATCGGGGTCAGAGACCCAGTACTTC. This gives the protein CASSVSGSETQYF.

The chain has TRBV5-1 and TRBJ2-5, with D possibly being TRBD1 or TRBD2 (5 bases each). Germline V lookup: CDR1 SGHRS, CDR2 YFSETQ. The ends were cut back, 4 bases at V and 6 bases at J, with 22 bases in the middle. The CDR3 extends over 16 amino acids. CDR3 nucleotides: TGCGCCAGCAGCCCGAGGGTCCAAGGGGCCGGCCAGACCCAGTACTTC. It encodes CASSPRVQGAGQTQYF.

The gene calls are TRBV4-2 and TRBJ2-3; 7 nucleotides match TRBD1. This CDR3 has 17 amino acids. CDR1 and CDR2 (germline): LGHNA, YNFKEQ. Unmatched junction bases numbered 10, after V lost 4 bases and J lost 0 bases. The CDR3 DNA follows: TGTGCCAGCAGCCGCCCCCAGGGACAGTTAAGCACAGATACGCAGTATTTT. It translates to CASSRPQGQLSTDTQYF.

The CDR3 DNA reads as TGCGCCAGCAGCCTTGGTTGGGGGGCATTTCGCTCTGGGGCCAACGTCCTGACTTTC. Protein: CASSLGWGAFRSGANVLTF. The chain is built from TRBV5-1 and TRBJ2-6; possibly TRBD1 or TRBD2 for D (6 bases each). CDR1 is SGHRS and CDR2 is YFSETQ in the germline V gene. The V and J ends lost 4 bases and 0 bases respectively, with 20 bases between them. The CDR3 spans 19 residues.

The chain joins TRBV6-5 to TRBJ2-5; D not resolved. CDR1 and CDR2 (germline): MNHEY, SVGAGI. The CDR3 runs 13 residues. Trimming took off 5 bases at V and 0 bases at J, with 7 bases between the two ends. The CDR3 DNA reads TGTGCCAGCAGTCGGGCCAACCAAGAGACCCAGTACTTC. Protein sequence: CASSRANQETQYF.

The chain recombines TRBV5-4 with TRBJ2-5; no reliable D call. This CDR3 comprises 17 residues. Germline V gene lookup returns CDR1 SGHNT and CDR2 YYREEE (reference sequence). Trimming cost V 3 bases and J 3 bases, with 21 bases left between them. The CDR3 bases are TGTGCCAGCAGCTCACCCGGAACCCCTCATGTTAAAGAGACCCAGTACTTC. Its protein is CASSSPGTPHVKETQYF.